This is a list of T cell receptor beta chains from one sample in a study of graft-versus-host responses after intestinal transplantation. Produced via immunoSEQ multiplex PCR; TCRdb's table is partial and in-frame only. Of around 100,000 clones in the sample, more than 85% were seen once. Their antigens are not known. Here the sequenced sample was unstimulated CD4+ T cells sorted from spleen or lymph node cells, taken before transplant. The receptors derive from a human donor who was the organ donor for an intestinal transplant. CDR3s include the opening cysteine and the closing phenylalanine or tryptophan. D genes are given only for firm matches.

CDR3 | J | V | length | D
CASSEMGNGYTF | TRBJ1-2 | TRBV2 | 12 | NA
CASSPIQGATLHF | TRBJ1-6 | TRBV11-2 | 13 | TRBD1
CASSSRAVTGFSPLHF | TRBJ1-6 | TRBV11-1 | 16 | NA
CASSPPKGMGEQYF | TRBJ2-7 | TRBV18 | 14 | NA
CASSIEGYSNQPQHF | TRBJ1-5 | TRBV19 | 15 | NA
CASRQGVNSPLHF | TRBJ1-6 | TRBV6-1 | 13 | NA
CASSLVGTSAYEQYF | TRBJ2-7 | TRBV7-9 | 15 | NA
CASSPGTGIIDYGYTF | TRBJ1-2 | TRBV7-9 | 16 | TRBD1
CASHRGGNTEAFF | TRBJ1-1 | TRBV19 | 13 | TRBD1
CASSLSAGAYEQYF | TRBJ2-7 | TRBV27 | 14 | NA
CASTTGLNEKLFF | TRBJ1-4 | TRBV5-1 | 13 | NA